This TCR beta chain was retrieved from a study of blood T cell repertoires in COVID-19. Study background: The origin of the acute and convalescent COVID-19 samples was the United States, Italy and Spain. T cells, B-cell-depleted T cells, or PBMCs supplied cDNA or gDNA.

In the original workflow: Reference gene primer amplification in the assay estimated nucleated cell counts. Only in-frame clones appear in the TCRdb table, and some are missing; sequencing was by immunoSEQ multiplex PCR. V and J calls and clone size are given by that table; D and trimming were obtained from the DNA. Among about 49,000 clones listed, approximately 90% were seen once. Source material: peripheral blood. This clonotype originated in an elderly man with acute or convalescent COVID-19.

DNA for the CDR3: TGTGCCAGCAGCCAAGATGCCTCAGCGGGGAATACGCAGTATTTT. This gives the protein CASSQDASAGNTQYF. The genes are TRBV3-1 (or the pseudogene TRBV3-2) and TRBJ2-3, with 7 bases that match TRBD2. V shed 0 bases, J shed 7 bases, and the junction held 7 bases outside the gene matches. Germline CDR1 reads LGHDT; CDR2 reads YNNKEL (reference sequence). The CDR3 has 15 amino acids.